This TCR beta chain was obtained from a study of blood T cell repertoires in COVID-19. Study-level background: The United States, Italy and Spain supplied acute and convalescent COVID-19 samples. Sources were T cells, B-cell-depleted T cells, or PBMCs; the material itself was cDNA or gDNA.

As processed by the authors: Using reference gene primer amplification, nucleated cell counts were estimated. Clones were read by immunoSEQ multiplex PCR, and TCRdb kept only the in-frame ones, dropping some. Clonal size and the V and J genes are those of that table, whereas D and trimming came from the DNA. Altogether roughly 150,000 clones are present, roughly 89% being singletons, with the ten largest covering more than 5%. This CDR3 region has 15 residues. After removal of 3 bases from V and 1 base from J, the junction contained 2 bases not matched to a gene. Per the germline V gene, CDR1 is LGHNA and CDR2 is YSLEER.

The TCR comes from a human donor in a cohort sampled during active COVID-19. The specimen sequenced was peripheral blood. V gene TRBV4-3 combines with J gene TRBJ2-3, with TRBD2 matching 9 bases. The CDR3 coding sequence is TGCGCCAGCAGCCAGCGGGGGGGTCGCACAGATACGCAGTATTTT. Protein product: CASSQRGGRTDTQYF.